The 25 T cell receptor beta chains below were found in one sample sequenced in a study of technical replicates of blood from several donors (dated by TCRdb to about 2017). The library was generated by the immunoSEQ multiplex PCR assay. TCRdb limited this immuneACCESS table to in-frame rearrangements with V and J called. A share of clones is missing; checked studies link under half to unresolved V genes, and the rest is unexplained. This sample gives 13,000 or so clones in total; around 95% of them show up just once. The ten top clones hold under 8% of the sample. The specimen was PBMCs. Receptors originate from a human donor in good health.

This chain joins TRBV5-5 and TRBJ1-5; 8 positions match TRBD1. The germline V gene encodes CDR1 SGHKS and CDR2 YYEKEE (reference sequence). With V trimmed by 1 base and J by 2 bases, 11 bases remained unmatched. The CDR3 is made up of 18 amino acids. CDR3 loop: CASSLNAWTGRGNQPQHF. The CDR3, as DNA: TGTGCCAGCAGCTTGAACGCGTGGACAGGGCGTGGCAATCAGCCCCAGCATTTT.

This chain uses TRBV27 with TRBJ2-3; 7 bases match TRBD2. Germline assignment: CDR1 MNHEY and CDR2 SMNVEV (reference sequence). This CDR3 contains 13 residues. V gave up 8 bases and J gave up 3 bases; unmatched junction bases: 5. CDR3 DNA: TGTGCCAGCGAGGGGAGGGTGACAGATACGCAGTATTTT. Translating it yields CASEGRVTDTQYF.

This chain joins TRBV19 and TRBJ2-3; 9 nucleotides agree with TRBD2. This CDR3 spans 17 amino acids. The junction had 6 bases not matched to a gene; V was cut back by 0 bases and J by 2 bases. CDR1 is LNHDA and CDR2 is SQIVND in the germline V gene (reference sequence). The CDR3 sequence: CASSIDRGTSSTDTQYF. CDR3 sequence (DNA): TGTGCCAGTAGTATAGATCGGGGGACTAGCTCCACAGATACGCAGTATTTT.

The genes are TRBV7-3 and TRBJ2-3, with D possibly being TRBD2 (5 bases). Trimming removed 1 base at V and 8 bases at J, with 10 bases between. The CDR3 consists of 13 residues. From germline, CDR1 is SGHTA and CDR2 FQGTGA. CDR3 DNA sequence: TGTGCCAGCAGCTTAAGCGGGTCTGGTACGCAGTATTTT. Translating gives CASSLSGSGTQYF. The full variable domain, in which reference TRBV7-3 and TRBJ2-3 provide the parts outside the CDR3, is GAGVSQTPSNKVTEKGKYVELRCDPISGHTALYWYRQSLGQGPEFLIYFQGTGAADDSGLPNDRFFAVRPEGSVSTLKIQRTERGDSAVYLCASSLSGSGTQYFGPGTRLTVL.

The rearrangement uses TRBV30 and TRBJ1-1; D ambiguous. The CDR3 is 13 amino acids. From germline, CDR1 is GTSNPN and CDR2 SVGIG (reference sequence). V gave up 0 bases and J gave up 1 base, with 6 bases separating them. CDR3 coding DNA: TGTGCCTGGAGTGTACGCGCGAACACTGAAGCTTTCTTT. Translation gives CAWSVRANTEAFF.

V is TRBV14 and J is TRBJ2-6; unclear D gene. From germline, CDR1 is SGHDN and CDR2 FVKESK. The CDR3 consists of 15 residues. V was trimmed by 1 base and J by 0 bases, leaving 4 bases between them. CDR3 amino acids: CASSQGSSGANVLTF. The CDR3 DNA is TGTGCCAGCAGCCAAGGTAGCTCTGGGGCCAACGTCCTGACTTTC.

This chain joins TRBV30 and TRBJ2-7; D gene ambiguous. The length of the CDR3 is 11 residues. Germline V lookup: CDR1 GTSNPN, CDR2 SVGIG (reference sequence). Trimming left V 7 bases short and J 2 bases short, with 9 bases between. The chain's CDR3 is CAFTLAYEQYF. The CDR3 nucleotides read TGTGCCTTCACGCTAGCCTACGAGCAGTACTTC.

V usage is TRBV6-1 and J usage is TRBJ2-7, with 9 bases that match TRBD1. Germline V gene sequence: CDR1 MNHNS, CDR2 SASEGT. CDR3 length: 13 residues. V lost 7 bases and J lost 6; bases outside the gene matches: 7. The CDR3 DNA reads TGTGCCAGCAACCGGGACAGGGTTACCGAGCAGTACTTC. Its protein product is CASNRDRVTEQYF.

This clone was observed a single time. The chain combines TRBV6-5 with TRBJ2-7, with 10 nucleotides matching TRBD1. The CDR3 has 15 residues. V lost 4 bases and J lost 4; bases outside the gene matches: 7. Looked up from germline, CDR1 is MNHEY and CDR2 is SVGAGI. The CDR3 here is CASSSEGTGEYEQYF. The CDR3 DNA is TGTGCCAGCAGTTCGGAGGGGACAGGGGAATACGAGCAGTACTTC.

V and J are TRBV5-6 and TRBJ1-1; 7 nucleotides align to TRBD1. V lost 3 bases, J lost 5 bases, and 10 bases stayed unmatched. The germline V gene has CDR1 SGHDT and CDR2 YYEEEE. This CDR3 region has 15 residues. This CDR3 is CASSWGRDRATEAFF. In DNA form, the CDR3 reads TGTGCCAGCAGCTGGGGGCGGGACAGAGCGACTGAAGCTTTCTTT.

This clone was seen a single time. This rearrangement joins TRBV6-1 to TRBJ1-1; no clear D. The germline gives CDR1 MNHNS, CDR2 SASEGT. CDR3 length equals 15 residues. The ends were cut back, 4 bases at V and 1 base at J, with 13 bases in the middle. As DNA, the CDR3 is TGTGCCAGCAGTGCGATTCCCCCGGGGAACACTGAAGCTTTCTTT. As protein: CASSAIPPGNTEAFF.

This chain joins TRBV10-1 and TRBJ2-1, with 14 bases that match TRBD2. Germline CDR1 reads WNHNN; CDR2 reads SYGVQD (reference sequence). The CDR3 length is 15 residues. V shed 7 bases and J 8 bases; nucleotides not matched to a gene: 7. CDR3 nucleotide sequence: TGCGCCAGCACCTTAGGGACTAGCGGGAGTGATGAGCAGTTCTTC. Translated: CASTLGTSGSDEQFF.

The chain links TRBV7-9 to TRBJ1-1; possible D gene TRBD1, 5 bases. V lost 3 bases and J 4 bases, leaving 12 bases between the germline ends. The CDR3 totals 14 residues. Germline CDR1 SEHNR, CDR2 FQNEAQ (reference sequence). This chain's CDR3 is CASSLVGGITEAFF. In nucleotides, the CDR3 is TGTGCCAGCAGCTTGGTGGGGGGGATCACTGAAGCTTTCTTT.

V is TRBV9 and J is TRBJ2-1; the match to TRBD2 covers 7 bases. Germline CDR1 reads SGDLS; CDR2 reads YYNGEE. The J segment lost 8 bases and the V segment lost 1 base, leaving 9 bases of the junction unmatched. The CDR3 has 15 residues. The CDR3 reads CASSVSPAGRDEQFF. The CDR3 DNA reads TGTGCCAGCAGCGTATCCCCAGCGGGACGGGATGAGCAGTTCTTC.

This chain uses TRBV7-9 with TRBJ2-1, with 16 bases matching TRBD2. There are 18 residues in the CDR3. V gave up 11 bases and J gave up 3 bases; unmatched junction bases: 13. In germline, CDR1 is SEHNR, CDR2 FQNEAQ (reference sequence). CDR3 region: CAVRGTSGRAVLYNEQFF. The CDR3 region has the DNA TGTGCCGTCCGCGGGACTAGCGGGAGGGCAGTTCTCTACAATGAGCAGTTCTTC. The whole variable domain, filled in from reference TRBV7-9 and TRBJ2-1, reads DTGVSQNPRHKITKRGQNVTFRCDPISEHNRLYWYRQTLGQGPEFLTYFQNEAQLEKSRLLSDRFSAERPKGSFSTLEIQRTEQGDSAMYLCAVRGTSGRAVLYNEQFFGPGTRLTVL.

This sequence joins TRBV5-1 and TRBJ2-5, with D tentatively TRBD1 (5 bases). The germline V gene has CDR1 SGHRS and CDR2 YFSETQ. The ends were cut back, 2 bases at V and 3 bases at J, with 17 bases in the middle. This CDR3 region has 16 residues. CDR3 nucleotide sequence: TGCGCCAGCAGCTTTGCCCTAGGGGCGGCCAAAGAGACCCAGTACTTC. Its translation is CASSFALGAAKETQYF.

The rearrangement links TRBV10-3 to TRBJ2-2, with 8 positions matching TRBD1. The CDR3 contains 14 residues. CDR1 ENHRY and CDR2 SYGVKD come from the germline V gene. The J segment lost 1 base and the V segment lost 8 bases, leaving 3 bases of the junction unmatched. The CDR3 DNA follows: TGTGCCATCTCCGGGACAGGGAACACCGGGGAGCTGTTTTTT. Its protein is CAISGTGNTGELFF.

V gene TRBV6-5 combines with J gene TRBJ2-7; 9 bases fit TRBD2. The CDR3 covers 14 residues. V shed 8 bases, J shed 5 bases, and the junction held 10 bases outside the gene matches. Per the germline V gene, CDR1 is MNHEY and CDR2 is SVGAGI. The CDR3 loop reads CASQGIAGAHEQYF. In DNA, the CDR3 is TGTGCCAGCCAGGGGATAGCGGGAGCTCACGAGCAGTACTTC.

V usage is TRBV25-1 and J usage is TRBJ2-7; 8 nucleotides line up with TRBD2. V trimming: 3 bases; J trimming: 2 bases; junction bases outside the gene matches: 9. This CDR3 comprises 16 residues. Germline V gene data show CDR1 as MGHDK and CDR2 as SYGVNS. CDR3: CASSEGGLAGTYEQYF. The CDR3 DNA reads TGTGCCAGCAGTGAGGGGGGTTTAGCGGGAACCTACGAGCAGTACTTC.

The chain joins TRBV30 to TRBJ2-7; D not certain. The CDR3 spans 12 residues. The germline CDR1 and CDR2 sequences are GTSNPN and SVGIG (reference sequence). The ends were cut back, 3 bases at V and 1 base at J, with 7 bases in the middle. CDR3 loop: CAWRMQSYEQYF. CDR3 coding DNA: TGTGCCTGGAGAATGCAGTCCTACGAGCAGTACTTC.

V and J are TRBV11-2 and TRBJ2-7; no clear D gene. This CDR3 spans 12 amino acids. The germline V gene has CDR1 SGHAT and CDR2 FQNNGV. V gave up 4 bases and J gave up 7 bases, with 11 bases separating them. CDR3 amino acids: CASSSDGGEQYF. CDR3 sequence (DNA): TGTGCCAGCAGCTCCGACGGCGGAGAGCAGTACTTC.

The chain employs TRBV7-6 and TRBJ2-2, with 8 positions matching TRBD1. V was clipped by 4 bases and J by 5 bases; unmatched bases: 12. CDR3 length: 17 amino acids. Germline V gives CDR1 SGHVS, CDR2 FNYEAQ. The CDR3 region has the DNA TGTGCCAGCAGCTCCCGACAGGGGAAATTGAGTACCGGGGAGCTGTTTTTT. It codes for CASSSRQGKLSTGELFF.

The chain combines TRBV6-6 with TRBJ1-5, with 7 bases lining up with TRBD1. Trimming at V came to 5 bases and at J to 0 bases, leaving 7 bases not matched to a gene. The germline V gene encodes CDR1 MNHNY and CDR2 SVGAGI (reference sequence). The CDR3 has 16 residues. The CDR3 DNA follows: TGTGCCAGCAGTGCCGGGACAGAAAATAGCAATCAGCCCCAGCATTTT. This encodes CASSAGTENSNQPQHF.

The chain has TRBV30 and TRBJ1-2; 7 bases fit TRBD1. V lost 6 bases and J lost 6; bases outside the gene matches: 10. The CDR3 is made up of 13 amino acids. Looked up from germline, CDR1 is GTSNPN and CDR2 is SVGIG (reference sequence). The CDR3 DNA follows: TGTGCCTGCAACAGGGGTCTGGAGCATGGCTACACCTTC. Amino acid sequence: CACNRGLEHGYTF.

The chain uses TRBV2 and TRBJ1-5; D is perhaps TRBD1 (5 bases). The CDR3 is 14 residues long. Trimming pared 6 bases from V and 2 bases from J, leaving 11 bases between. The germline gives CDR1 SNHLY, CDR2 FYNNEI. The CDR3 bases are TGTGCCAGCAGACAGGAGTCGGGCAATCAGCCCCAGCATTTT. This codes for CASRQESGNQPQHF.